The 18 T cell receptor beta chains below were found in one sample sequenced in a study of blood T cell repertoires in COVID-19. Here immunoSEQ multiplex PCR was the method, and the copy in TCRdb shows in-frame clones only, minus some. The repertoire holds about 100,000 clones, 85% to 90% seen once, with 5% in the top ten. The specimen was peripheral blood. The receptors here all came from a human donor in a cohort sampled during active COVID-19.

About this clone: The junction does not match germline at one end; this may be a read error. V and J are TRBV7-7 and TRBJ2-2, with D unresolved. From germline, CDR1 is SSHAT and CDR2 FNYEAQ (reference sequence). The CDR3 contains 12 residues. Here the CDR3 reads CASSTQSGELFF. In nucleotides, the CDR3 is TGTGCTAGCAGCACCCAGTCCGGGGAGCTGTTTTTT.

The rearrangement joins TRBV5-6 to TRBJ1-2, with TRBD1 matching over 8 bases. The trim removed 0 bases at V and 0 bases at J, leaving 1 base unmatched. CDR1 and CDR2 from the germline V gene are SGHDT and YYEEEE. This CDR3 has 15 amino acids. Here the CDR3 reads CASSLGTGTNYGYTF. The DNA of the CDR3 is TGTGCCAGCAGCTTGGGGACAGGGACTAACTATGGCTACACCTTC.

This chain uses TRBV20-1 with TRBJ2-5, with 7 bases aligning to TRBD2. The CDR3 is made up of 14 amino acids. Trimming cost V 3 bases and J 2 bases; bases outside gene matches: 6. Germline lookup yields CDR1 DFQATT and CDR2 SNEGSKA (reference sequence). The CDR3 is CSASRLADQETQYF. The CDR3 DNA sequence: TGCAGTGCTAGTCGTCTAGCGGATCAAGAGACCCAGTACTTC.

The chain recombines TRBV27 with TRBJ2-1, with 14 bases matching TRBD2. The CDR3 sequence is 17 residues long. The J segment lost 0 bases and the V segment lost 4 bases, leaving 2 bases of the junction unmatched. Germline lookup yields CDR1 MNHEY and CDR2 SMNVEV (reference sequence). In DNA form, the CDR3 reads TGTGCCAGCAGTTCCGGGACTAGCGGGAGCTCCTACAATGAGCAGTTCTTC. Its protein product is CASSSGTSGSSYNEQFF.

The rearrangement links TRBV7-2 to TRBJ1-3; 9 bases line up with TRBD1. Trimming at V came to 2 bases and at J to 4 bases, leaving 6 bases not matched to a gene. The CDR3 runs 16 residues. Germline V gives CDR1 SGHTA, CDR2 FQGNSA. CDR3 sequence (DNA): TGTGCCAGCAGCTTAACGTACAGGGGGCAAGGAAACACCATATATTTT. Its protein product is CASSLTYRGQGNTIYF. Based on the CDR3 plus reference TRBV7-2 and TRBJ1-3, the full variable domain is GAGVSQSPSNKVTEKGKDVELRCDPISGHTALYWYRQSLGQGLEFLIYFQGNSAPDKSGLPSDRFSAERTGGSVSTLTIQRTQQEDSAVYLCASSLTYRGQGNTIYFGEGSWLTVV.

V usage is TRBV9 and J usage is TRBJ1-5, with D possibly matching TRBD1 (5 bases). The CDR3 covers 15 residues. Deletions cut 4 bases from V and 1 base from J, with 12 bases between. Germline CDR1 SGDLS, CDR2 YYNGEE. For the CDR3, the DNA is TGTGCCAGCAGCCCGTTCGGGGGGAGCAATCAGCCCCAGCATTTT. Protein product: CASSPFGGSNQPQHF. The whole variable domain, filled in from reference TRBV9 and TRBJ1-5, reads DSGVTQTPKHLITATGQRVTLRCSPRSGDLSVYWYQQSLDQGLQFLIQYYNGEERAKGNILERFSAQQFPDLHSELNLSSLELGDSALYFCASSPFGGSNQPQHFGDGTRLSIL.

The chain recombines TRBV7-2 with TRBJ2-1; 7 nucleotides align to TRBD2. The CDR3 sequence is 16 residues long. Trimming at V came to 1 base and at J to 5 bases, leaving 8 bases not matched to a gene. The germline gives CDR1 SGHTA, CDR2 FQGNSA. CDR3 sequence: CASSLGSSGTNNEQFF. For the CDR3, the DNA is TGTGCCAGCAGCTTAGGGTCTAGCGGAACTAACAATGAGCAGTTCTTC.

The chain uses TRBV5-6 and TRBJ2-5; D is perhaps TRBD2 (6 bases). CDR3 length: 15 amino acids. In germline, CDR1 is SGHDT, CDR2 YYEEEE. The V end was cut by 3 bases, the J end by 5 bases, with 17 bases between. CDR3 sequence reads: CASSWGDPRGETQYF. In nucleotides, the CDR3 is TGTGCCAGCAGCTGGGGGGACCCCCGGGGGGAGACCCAGTACTTC. Filled out from reference TRBV5-6 and TRBJ2-5, the complete variable domain reads DAGVTQSPTHLIKTRGQQVTLRCSPKSGHDTVSWYQQALGQGPQFIFQYYEEEERQRGNFPDRFSGHQFPNYSSELNVNALLLGDSALYLCASSWGDPRGETQYFGPGTRLLVL.

The chain links TRBV29-1 to TRBJ2-7, with 9 bases identical to TRBD2. Germline assignment: CDR1 SQVTM and CDR2 ANQGSEA. J lost 0 bases, V lost 4 bases, and 7 bases had no gene match. There are 15 residues in the CDR3. CDR3 sequence (DNA): TGCAGCGTTGGGACTAGCGCTATCCGCTCCTACGAGCAGTACTTC. The encoded protein is CSVGTSAIRSYEQYF.

The rearrangement joins TRBV11-2 to TRBJ2-4; 9 bases align to TRBD1. Per the germline V gene, CDR1 is SGHAT and CDR2 is FQNNGV. Trimming cost V 4 bases and J 9 bases; bases outside gene matches: 7. The CDR3 runs to 14 residues. The CDR3 nucleotides read TGTGCCAGCAGCTCCAACAGGGGGCGGATCATTCAGTACTTC. Its translation is CASSSNRGRIIQYF.

The V gene is TRBV9, the J gene TRBJ1-6, with D perhaps matching TRBD1 (5 bases). This CDR3 spans 14 amino acids. V was cut by 0 bases and J by 6 bases, with 7 bases left in between. Germline V lookup: CDR1 SGDLS, CDR2 YYNGEE. The CDR3, as DNA: TGTGCCAGCAGCGTAGGGCAGGGTAATTCACCCCTCCACTTT. Protein sequence: CASSVGQGNSPLHF.

The rearrangement links TRBV5-1 to TRBJ1-4, with 12 nucleotides matching TRBD1. The CDR3 runs to 16 residues. The trim removed 4 bases at V and 7 bases at J, leaving 8 bases unmatched. The germline V gene encodes CDR1 SGHRS and CDR2 YFSETQ. CDR3 in amino acids: CASSGGTGGAFEKLFF. In DNA form, the CDR3 reads TGCGCCAGCAGCGGAGGGACAGGGGGCGCGTTTGAAAAACTGTTTTTT.

The chain combines TRBV9 with TRBJ2-1; 8 bases are a match to TRBD2. CDR1 SGDLS and CDR2 YYNGEE come from the germline V gene. This CDR3 contains 13 residues. J was trimmed by 12 bases and V by 4 bases; bases with no gene match: 9. CDR3 protein: CASSPHTSGLQFF. CDR3 in DNA: TGTGCCAGCAGCCCCCACACTAGCGGACTGCAGTTCTTC. The full variable domain, its missing parts supplied by reference TRBV9 and TRBJ2-1, is DSGVTQTPKHLITATGQRVTLRCSPRSGDLSVYWYQQSLDQGLQFLIQYYNGEERAKGNILERFSAQQFPDLHSELNLSSLELGDSALYFCASSPHTSGLQFFGPGTRLTVL.

The chain links TRBV18 to TRBJ1-2; TRBD1 is a possible D gene (6 bases). The V end was cut by 2 bases, the J end by 6 bases, with 10 bases between. Germline loops: CDR1 KGHSH, CDR2 LQKENI. The CDR3 extends over 13 amino acids. The DNA for the CDR3 is TGTGCCAGCTCACCAGCGGGGGCCCATGGCTACACCTTC. This codes for CASSPAGAHGYTF. Full variable domain (rest looked up from reference TRBV18 and TRBJ1-2): NAGVMQNPRHLVRRRGQEARLRCSPMKGHSHVYWYRQLPEEGLKFMVYLQKENIIDESGMPKERFSAEFPKEGPSILRIQQVVRGDSAAYFCASSPAGAHGYTFGSGTRLTVV.

This sequence joins TRBV11-2 and TRBJ2-3, with TRBD2 identical over 7 bases. CDR1 SGHAT and CDR2 FQNNGV come from the germline V gene. The CDR3 contains 16 residues. Trimming removed 5 bases from V and 0 bases from J; junction bases left unmatched: 8. This CDR3 reads CASSPLSGTSTDTQYF. The CDR3 nucleotides are TGTGCCAGCAGCCCCCTCAGCGGGACTAGCACAGATACGCAGTATTTT.

The V gene is TRBV7-9, the J gene TRBJ1-2; TRBD1 is a possible D gene (6 bases). This CDR3 region has 17 residues. V was cut by 1 base and J by 1 base, with 16 bases left in between. Germline CDR1 and CDR2: SEHNR and FQNEAQ (reference sequence). CDR3 residues: CASSLGLRQGINYGYTF. DNA for the CDR3: TGTGCCAGCAGCTTAGGACTAAGGCAGGGGATTAACTATGGCTACACCTTC.

V and J are TRBV7-2 and TRBJ1-2, with 9 bases matching TRBD1. The length of the CDR3 is 14 residues. V dropped 4 bases and J dropped 6; count of bases not matched to a gene: 6. CDR1 is SGHTA, CDR2 FQGNSA, per germline. The CDR3 bases are TGTGCCAGCAGCTCGTGGGACAGGGATGATGGCTACACCTTC. Its translation: CASSSWDRDDGYTF.

On this clone itself: The junction does not match germline at one end; this may be a read error. The rearrangement links TRBV10-1 to TRBJ2-2, with TRBD1 identical over 7 bases. The CDR3 is made up of 15 amino acids. Germline loops: CDR1 WNHNN, CDR2 SYGVQD (reference sequence). The CDR3 sequence: CASSEGTVDTRELFF. CDR3 DNA: TGCGCCAGCAGTGAAGGGACAGTGGACACCAGGGAGCTGTTTTTT.